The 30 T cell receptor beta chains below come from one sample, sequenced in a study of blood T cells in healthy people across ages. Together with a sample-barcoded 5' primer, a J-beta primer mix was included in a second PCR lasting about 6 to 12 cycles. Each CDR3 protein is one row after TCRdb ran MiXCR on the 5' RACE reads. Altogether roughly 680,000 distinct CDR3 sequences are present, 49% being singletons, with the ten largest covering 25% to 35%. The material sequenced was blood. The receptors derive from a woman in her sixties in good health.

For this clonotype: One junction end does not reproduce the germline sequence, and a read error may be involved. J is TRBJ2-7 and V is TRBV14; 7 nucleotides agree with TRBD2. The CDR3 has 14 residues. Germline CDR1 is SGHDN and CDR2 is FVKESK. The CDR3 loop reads CASSQAGVAYERYF. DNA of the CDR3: TGTGCCAGCAGCCAGGCGGGGGTCGCCTACGAGCGGTACTTC. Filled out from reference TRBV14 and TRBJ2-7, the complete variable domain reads EAGVTQFPSHSVIEKGQTVTLRCDPISGHDNLYWYRRVMGKEIKFLLHFVKESKQDESGMPNNRFLAERTGGTYSTLKVQPAELEDSGVYFCASSQAGVAYERYFGPGTRLTVT.

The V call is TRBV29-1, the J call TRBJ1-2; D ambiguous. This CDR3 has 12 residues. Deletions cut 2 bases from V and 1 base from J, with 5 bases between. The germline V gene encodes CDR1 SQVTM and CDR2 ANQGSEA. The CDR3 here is CSVERNNYGYTF. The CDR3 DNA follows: TGCAGCGTTGAACGCAATAACTATGGCTACACCTTC. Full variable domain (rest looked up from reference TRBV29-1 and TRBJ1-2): SAVISQKPSRDICQRGTSLTIQCQVDSQVTMMFWYRQQPGQSLTLIATANQGSEATYESGFVIDKFPISRPNLTFSTLTVSNMSPEDSSIYLCSVERNNYGYTFGSGTRLTVV.

CDR3 bases: TGCGCCAGCAGGCGGGAGAGTTCCAATGAGCAGTACTTC. Its protein is CASRRESSNEQYF. This chain links TRBV5-1 with TRBJ2-5, with 7 positions matching TRBD2. CDR1 is SGHRS, CDR2 YFSETQ, per germline. Unmatched junction bases numbered 12, after V lost 5 bases and J lost 11 bases. There are 13 residues in the CDR3.

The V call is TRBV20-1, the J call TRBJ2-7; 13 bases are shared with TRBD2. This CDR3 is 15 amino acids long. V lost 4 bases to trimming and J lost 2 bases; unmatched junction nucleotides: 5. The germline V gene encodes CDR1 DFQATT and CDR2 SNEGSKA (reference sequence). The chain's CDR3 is CSANSGTSGTYEQYF. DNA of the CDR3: TGCAGTGCTAATTCCGGGACTAGCGGGACCTACGAGCAGTACTTC.

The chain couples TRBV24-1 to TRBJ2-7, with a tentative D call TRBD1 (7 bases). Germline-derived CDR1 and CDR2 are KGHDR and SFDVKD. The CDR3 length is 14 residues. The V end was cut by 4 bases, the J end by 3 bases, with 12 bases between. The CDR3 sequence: CATSEAGGLYEQYF. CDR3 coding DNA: TGTGCCACCAGTGAGGCAGGGGGACTCTACGAGCAGTACTTC.

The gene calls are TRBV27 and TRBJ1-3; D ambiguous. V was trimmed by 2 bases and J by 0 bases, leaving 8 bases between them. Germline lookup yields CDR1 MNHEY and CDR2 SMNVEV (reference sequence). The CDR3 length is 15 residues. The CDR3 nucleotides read TGTGCCAGCAGTTTACTGGGCAGCTCTGGAAACACCATATATTTT. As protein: CASSLLGSSGNTIYF.

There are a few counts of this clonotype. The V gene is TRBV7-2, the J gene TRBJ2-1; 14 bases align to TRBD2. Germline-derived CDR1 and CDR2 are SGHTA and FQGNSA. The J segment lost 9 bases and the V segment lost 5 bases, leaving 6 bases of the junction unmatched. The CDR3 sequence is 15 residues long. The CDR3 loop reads CASSTGLAGGFEQFF. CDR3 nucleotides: TGTGCCAGCAGCACCGGACTAGCGGGAGGTTTTGAGCAGTTCTTC. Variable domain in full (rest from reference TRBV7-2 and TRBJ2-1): GAGVSQSPSNKVTEKGKDVELRCDPISGHTALYWYRQSLGQGLEFLIYFQGNSAPDKSGLPSDRFSAERTGGSVSTLTIQRTQQEDSAVYLCASSTGLAGGFEQFFGPGTRLTVL.

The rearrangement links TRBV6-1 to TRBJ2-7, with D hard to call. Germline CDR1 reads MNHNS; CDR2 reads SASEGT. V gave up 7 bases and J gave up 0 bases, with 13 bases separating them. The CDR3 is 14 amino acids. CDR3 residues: CASMATVRSYEQYF. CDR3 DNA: TGTGCCAGCATGGCAACCGTTCGCTCCTACGAGCAGTACTTC.

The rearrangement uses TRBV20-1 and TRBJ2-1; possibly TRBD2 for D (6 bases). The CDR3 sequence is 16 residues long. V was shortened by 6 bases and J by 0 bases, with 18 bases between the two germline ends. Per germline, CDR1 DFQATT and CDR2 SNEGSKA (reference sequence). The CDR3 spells CSAPSLARSSYNEQFF. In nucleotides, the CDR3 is TGCAGTGCCCCCTCGCTAGCGCGAAGCTCCTACAATGAGCAGTTCTTC.

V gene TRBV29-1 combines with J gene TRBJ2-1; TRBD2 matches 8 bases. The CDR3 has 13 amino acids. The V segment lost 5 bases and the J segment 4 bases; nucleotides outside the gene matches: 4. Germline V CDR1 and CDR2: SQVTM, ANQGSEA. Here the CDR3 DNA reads TGCAGCGTTCGTGCGGGAGGTTACAATGAGCAGTTCTTC. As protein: CSVRAGGYNEQFF.

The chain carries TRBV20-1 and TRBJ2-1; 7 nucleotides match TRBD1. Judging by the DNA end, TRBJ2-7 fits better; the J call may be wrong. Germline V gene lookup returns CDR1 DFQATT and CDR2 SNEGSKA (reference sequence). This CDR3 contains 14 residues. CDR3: CSARDRVTYNEQYF. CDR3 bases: TGCAGTGCTCGCGACAGGGTAACCTACAATGAGCAGTACTTC.

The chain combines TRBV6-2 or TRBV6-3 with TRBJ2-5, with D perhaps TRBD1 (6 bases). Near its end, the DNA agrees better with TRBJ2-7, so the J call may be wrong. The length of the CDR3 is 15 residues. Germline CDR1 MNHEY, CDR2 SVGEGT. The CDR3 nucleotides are TGTGCCAGCAGTTACTCGCGGCGGACAGTATTCGAGCAGTACTTC. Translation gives CASSYSRRTVFEQYF.

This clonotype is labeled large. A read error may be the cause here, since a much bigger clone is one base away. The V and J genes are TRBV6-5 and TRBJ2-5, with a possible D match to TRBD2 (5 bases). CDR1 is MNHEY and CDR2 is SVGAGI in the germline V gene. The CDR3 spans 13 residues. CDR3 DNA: TGTGCCAGCAGTGACTCTGGAGCGGATGAGCAGTACTTC. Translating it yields CASSDSGADEQYF.

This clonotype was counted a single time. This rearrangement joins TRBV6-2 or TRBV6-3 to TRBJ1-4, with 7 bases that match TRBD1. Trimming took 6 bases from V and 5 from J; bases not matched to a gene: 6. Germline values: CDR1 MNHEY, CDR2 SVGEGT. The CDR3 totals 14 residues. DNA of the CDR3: TGTGCCAGCAGAAAGACAGGGAGAAATGAAAAACTGTTTTTT. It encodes CASRKTGRNEKLFF.

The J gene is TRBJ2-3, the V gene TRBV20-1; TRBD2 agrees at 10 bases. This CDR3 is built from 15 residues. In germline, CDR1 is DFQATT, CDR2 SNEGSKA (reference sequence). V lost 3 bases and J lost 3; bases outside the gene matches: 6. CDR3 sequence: CSARSASGSTDTQYF. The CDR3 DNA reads TGCAGTGCTAGGTCCGCTAGCGGGAGTACAGATACGCAGTATTTT.

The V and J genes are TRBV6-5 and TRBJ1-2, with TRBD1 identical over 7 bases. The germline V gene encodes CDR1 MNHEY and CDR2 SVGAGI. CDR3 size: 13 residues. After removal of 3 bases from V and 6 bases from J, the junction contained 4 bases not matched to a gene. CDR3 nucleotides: TGTGCCAGCAGTTATACGACAGGGCATGGCTACACCTTC. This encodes CASSYTTGHGYTF.

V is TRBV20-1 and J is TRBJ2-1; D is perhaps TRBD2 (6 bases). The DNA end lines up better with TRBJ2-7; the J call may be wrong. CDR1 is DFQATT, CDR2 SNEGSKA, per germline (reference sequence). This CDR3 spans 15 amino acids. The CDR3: CSAPHRTNIYNEQYF. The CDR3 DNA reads TGCAGTGCCCCTCACAGGACTAACATTTACAATGAGCAGTACTTC.

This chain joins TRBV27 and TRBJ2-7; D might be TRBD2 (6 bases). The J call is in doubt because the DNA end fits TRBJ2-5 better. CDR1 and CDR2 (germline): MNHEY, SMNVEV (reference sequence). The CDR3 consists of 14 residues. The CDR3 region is CASSLELGGQTQYF. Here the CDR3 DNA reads TGTGCCAGCAGTTTGGAATTGGGAGGCCAGACCCAGTACTTC.

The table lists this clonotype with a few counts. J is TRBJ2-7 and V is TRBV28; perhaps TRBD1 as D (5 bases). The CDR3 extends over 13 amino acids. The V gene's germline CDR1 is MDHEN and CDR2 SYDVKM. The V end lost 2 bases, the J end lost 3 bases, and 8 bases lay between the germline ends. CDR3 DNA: TGTGCCAGCAGTTTACTCGACAGCTACGAGCAGTACTTC. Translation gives CASSLLDSYEQYF.

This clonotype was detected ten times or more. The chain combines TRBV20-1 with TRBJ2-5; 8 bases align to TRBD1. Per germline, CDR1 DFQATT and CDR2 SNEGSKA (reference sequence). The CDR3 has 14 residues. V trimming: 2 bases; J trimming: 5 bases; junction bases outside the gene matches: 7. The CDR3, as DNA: TGCAGTGCTAGACGCCCAGGGGGCAGTGAGACCCAGTACTTC. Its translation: CSARRPGGSETQYF.

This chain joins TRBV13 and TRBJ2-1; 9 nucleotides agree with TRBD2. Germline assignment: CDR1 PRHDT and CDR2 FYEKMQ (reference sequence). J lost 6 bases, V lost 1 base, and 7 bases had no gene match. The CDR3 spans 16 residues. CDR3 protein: CASSLDAGGRGNEQFF. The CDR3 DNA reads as TGTGCCAGCAGCTTAGATGCGGGAGGGAGGGGCAATGAGCAGTTCTTC.

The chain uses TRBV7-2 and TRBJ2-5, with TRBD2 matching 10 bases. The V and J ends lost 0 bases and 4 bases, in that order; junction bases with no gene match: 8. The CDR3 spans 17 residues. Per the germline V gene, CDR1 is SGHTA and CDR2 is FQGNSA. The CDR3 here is CASSLARLAGGVETQYF. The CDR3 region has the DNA TGTGCCAGCAGCTTAGCTCGTTTAGCGGGGGGCGTAGAGACCCAGTACTTC.

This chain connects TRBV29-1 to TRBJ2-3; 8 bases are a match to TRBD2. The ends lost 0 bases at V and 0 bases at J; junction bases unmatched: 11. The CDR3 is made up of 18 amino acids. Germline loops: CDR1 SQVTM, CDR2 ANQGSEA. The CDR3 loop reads CSVEERLANPASTDTQYF. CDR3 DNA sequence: TGCAGCGTTGAAGAGCGACTAGCGAACCCTGCTAGCACAGATACGCAGTATTTT.

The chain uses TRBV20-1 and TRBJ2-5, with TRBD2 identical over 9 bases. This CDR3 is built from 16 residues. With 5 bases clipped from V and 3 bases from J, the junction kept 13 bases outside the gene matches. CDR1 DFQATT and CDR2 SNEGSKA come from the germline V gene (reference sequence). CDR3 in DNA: TGCAGTGCTGGAATAGCGGGAGTTGTTACAAAAGAGACCCAGTACTTC. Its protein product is CSAGIAGVVTKETQYF.

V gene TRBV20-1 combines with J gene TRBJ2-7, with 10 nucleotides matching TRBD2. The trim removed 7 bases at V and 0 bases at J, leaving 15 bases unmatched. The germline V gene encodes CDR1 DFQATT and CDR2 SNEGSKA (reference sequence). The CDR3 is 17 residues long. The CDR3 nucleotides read TGCAGTGGTCTACAAGGGGGAGCGGGAGGGTACTCCTACGAGCAGTACTTC. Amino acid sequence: CSGLQGGAGGYSYEQYF.

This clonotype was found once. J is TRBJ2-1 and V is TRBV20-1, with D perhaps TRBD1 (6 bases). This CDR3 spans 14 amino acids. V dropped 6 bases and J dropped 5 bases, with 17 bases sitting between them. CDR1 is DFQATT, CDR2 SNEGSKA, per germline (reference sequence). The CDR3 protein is CSAPDRAGDNEQFF. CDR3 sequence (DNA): TGCAGTGCCCCCGACCGGGCAGGGGACAATGAGCAGTTCTTC.

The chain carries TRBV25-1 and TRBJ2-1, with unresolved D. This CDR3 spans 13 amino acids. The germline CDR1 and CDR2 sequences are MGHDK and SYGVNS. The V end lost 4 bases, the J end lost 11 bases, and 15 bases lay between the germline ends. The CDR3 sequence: CASSGPKGHQQFF. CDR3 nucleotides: TGTGCCAGCAGTGGGCCAAAGGGTCACCAGCAGTTCTTC. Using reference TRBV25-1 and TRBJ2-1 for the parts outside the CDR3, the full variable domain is EADIYQTPRYLVIGTGKKITLECSQTMGHDKMYWYQQDPGMELHLIHYSYGVNSTEKGDLSSESTVSRIRTEHFPLTLESARPSHTSQYLCASSGPKGHQQFFGPGTRLTVL.

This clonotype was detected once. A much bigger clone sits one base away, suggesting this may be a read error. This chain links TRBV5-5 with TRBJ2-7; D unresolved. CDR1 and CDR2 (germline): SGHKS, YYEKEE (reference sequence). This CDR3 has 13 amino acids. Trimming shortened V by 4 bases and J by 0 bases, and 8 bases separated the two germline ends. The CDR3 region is CASSDTSSYEQYF. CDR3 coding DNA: TGTGCCAGCAGCGACACGAGCTCCTACGAGCAGTACTTC.

Written as DNA, the CDR3 is TGTGCCAGCAGTGACAGTGCGGTTCACAAAAACATTCAGTACTTC. Protein sequence: CASSDSAVHKNIQYF. This chain uses TRBV6-4 with TRBJ2-4; D is uncertain. This CDR3 has 15 amino acids. The V gene lost 2 bases and the J gene lost 3 bases, with 11 bases spanning the gap. CDR1 is MRHNA and CDR2 is SNTAGT in the germline V gene.

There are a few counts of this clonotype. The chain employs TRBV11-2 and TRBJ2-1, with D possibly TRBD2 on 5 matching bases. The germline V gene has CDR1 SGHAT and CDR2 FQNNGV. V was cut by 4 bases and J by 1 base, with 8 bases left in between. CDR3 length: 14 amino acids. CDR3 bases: TGTGCCAGCAGCTCCATAGCGTCCTACAATGAGCAGTTCTTC. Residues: CASSSIASYNEQFF.